These 2 T cell receptor beta chains were sequenced from one sample in a study of blood T cells in healthy people across ages (dated by TCRdb to the mid-2010s). Library creation used 5' RACE. Sequencing relied on an Illumina HiSeq 2500. A second roughly 6 to 11 cycle PCR used a sample-barcoded 5' primer and a J-beta primer mix. TCRdb reworked the public reads: Q25 trimming with fastp, MiXCR clone assembly, productive beta chains retained. Entries are consolidated by CDR3 protein sequence, retaining the most common genes and DNA. This sample has hundreds of thousands of distinct CDR3 sequences in its table, and 20% to 25% of those were observed once. Approximately 3.6% of the sample goes to the ten largest clones. Sequencing used blood. The receptors originated from a man aged 70-80 years in good health.

This chain links TRBV21-1 with TRBJ1-2. TRBV21-1 is termed a pseudogene. This CDR3 region has 11 residues. This chain's CDR3 is CASRGGLGYTF. The CDR3 DNA reads as TGTGCCAGCAGGGGAGGATTGGGCTACACCTTC.

This clonotype was observed a single time. This chain connects TRBV6-6 to TRBJ2-7, with 9 nucleotides matching TRBD1. Trimming cost V 7 bases and J 6 bases; bases outside gene matches: 10. In germline, CDR1 is MNHNY, CDR2 SVGAGI (reference sequence). This CDR3 is 14 amino acids long. CDR3 amino acids: CASNQGRQGVEQYF. In nucleotides, the CDR3 is TGTGCCAGCAACCAGGGGAGACAGGGGGTCGAGCAGTACTTC.